The next 17 T cell receptor beta chains were all read from a single sample in a study of shared clonotypes between healthy human individuals. Clones were read by immunoSEQ multiplex PCR, and TCRdb kept only the in-frame ones, dropping some. Of 800,000 to 950,000 clones in the sample, 90% to 97% were seen once. In the naive CD8 group, cells lacked CD45RO and were positively selected for CCR7, so terminally differentiated effector memory CD45RA+ cells were left out. The sample consisted of naive CD8+ T cells sorted from blood. The receptors were sampled from a young man in good health.

The chain uses TRBV29-1 and TRBJ2-1, with D perhaps matching TRBD1 or TRBD2 (5 bases each). Germline assignment: CDR1 SQVTM and CDR2 ANQGSEA. The CDR3 extends over 11 amino acids. Deletions cut 7 bases from V and 7 bases from J, with 11 bases between. The CDR3 loop reads CSGGWGNEQFF. CDR3 in DNA: TGCAGCGGTGGATGGGGGAATGAGCAGTTCTTC.

The chain is built from TRBV29-1 and TRBJ2-1; D is undetermined. CDR1 SQVTM and CDR2 ANQGSEA come from the germline V gene. This CDR3 is 12 amino acids long. V shed 5 bases and J shed 7 bases, with 12 bases lying between them. The CDR3 bases are TGCAGCGTTAGTCGTCTCTTAAATGAGCAGTTCTTC. Amino acid sequence: CSVSRLLNEQFF.

The chain carries TRBV7-9 and TRBJ2-7, with TRBD1 matching 7 bases. Germline assignment: CDR1 SEHNR and CDR2 FQNEAQ (reference sequence). The length of the CDR3 is 14 residues. V lost 5 bases, J lost 7 bases, and 11 bases stayed unmatched. For the CDR3, the DNA is TGTGCCAGCAGCGCCTGGGACAGACCTGCTGAGCAGTACTTC. It yields the protein CASSAWDRPAEQYF.

The chain recombines TRBV5-5 with TRBJ2-7; TRBD2 is a possible D gene (6 bases). Germline V gene lookup returns CDR1 SGHKS and CDR2 YYEKEE (reference sequence). The V end was cut by 1 base, the J end by 3 bases, with 8 bases between. CDR3 length equals 13 residues. CDR3 loop: CASSLTSLYEQYF. In DNA form, the CDR3 reads TGTGCCAGCAGCTTGACTAGCCTCTACGAGCAGTACTTC.

On this clone: The junction and the germline gene differ at one end; a read error may be behind it. The rearrangement uses TRBV7-7 and TRBJ2-2; 11 bases are shared with TRBD2. Germline loops: CDR1 SSHAT, CDR2 FNYEAQ (reference sequence). This CDR3 has 17 amino acids. The CDR3 loop is CASSPAPSGRLTGELFF. CDR3 in DNA: TGTGCTAGCAGCCCAGCGCCTAGCGGGAGGCTCACCGGGGAGCTGTTTTTT.

This rearrangement joins TRBV11-2 to TRBJ2-3, with 8 nucleotides matching TRBD1. Per germline, CDR1 SGHAT and CDR2 FQNNGV. V trimming: 1 base; J trimming: 6 bases; junction bases outside the gene matches: 3. The CDR3 is 14 residues long. The chain's CDR3 is CASSLVGTGDTQYF. The CDR3 DNA reads as TGTGCCAGCAGCTTAGTCGGGACAGGTGATACGCAGTATTTT.

This chain uses TRBV29-1 with TRBJ2-2; TRBD1 aligns across 7 bases. The CDR3 runs to 14 residues. V was clipped by 4 bases and J by 3 bases; unmatched bases: 5. Germline CDR1 and CDR2: SQVTM and ANQGSEA. CDR3 amino acids: CSVAGTDDTGELFF. CDR3 sequence (DNA): TGCAGCGTTGCCGGGACAGATGACACCGGGGAGCTGTTTTTT.

The V and J genes are TRBV9 and TRBJ2-1; a weak D match, TRBD2 (6 bases). The CDR3 has 18 amino acids. Germline V gene sequence: CDR1 SGDLS, CDR2 YYNGEE. V lost 0 bases and J 0 bases, leaving 16 bases between the germline ends. The CDR3 DNA reads TGTGCCAGCAGCGTAGGGGCCGGGGGAGCTCCCTCCTACAATGAGCAGTTCTTC. This codes for CASSVGAGGAPSYNEQFF.

This clone was seen a single time. The genes are TRBV30 and TRBJ2-1; 7 bases align to TRBD2. With V trimmed by 0 bases and J by 11 bases, 7 bases remained unmatched. The germline CDR1 and CDR2 sequences are GTSNPN and SVGIG (reference sequence). This CDR3 region has 13 residues. CDR3 sequence reads: CAWSVWGGSKQFF. In DNA form, the CDR3 reads TGTGCCTGGAGTGTGTGGGGAGGGAGTAAGCAGTTCTTC. The full variable domain, in which reference TRBV30 and TRBJ2-1 provide the parts outside the CDR3, is SQTIHQWPATLVQPVGSPLSLECTVEGTSNPNLYWYRQAAGRGLQLLFYSVGIGQISSEVPQNLSASRPQDRQFILSSKKLLLSDSGFYLCAWSVWGGSKQFFGPGTRLTVL.

J is TRBJ2-7 and V is TRBV14, with 9 bases lining up with TRBD2. This CDR3 comprises 14 residues. Germline CDR1 SGHDN, CDR2 FVKESK. J was trimmed by 6 bases and V by 5 bases; bases with no gene match: 8. Written as DNA, the CDR3 is TGTGCCAGCAGCTTAGGGGGACTAGCCCTCGAGCAGTACTTC. It codes for CASSLGGLALEQYF.

The rearrangement links TRBV5-1 to TRBJ2-2, with D perhaps matching TRBD2 (6 bases). The CDR3 has 15 residues. Per germline, CDR1 SGHRS and CDR2 YFSETQ. Trimming stripped 3 bases from V and 0 bases from J, with 9 bases between. The CDR3 loop is CASSSGLTNTGELFF. CDR3 sequence (DNA): TGCGCCAGCAGCTCGGGACTCACGAACACCGGGGAGCTGTTTTTT.

The rearrangement joins TRBV5-4 to TRBJ1-4; the D gene is possibly TRBD1 (6 bases). Trimming stripped 0 bases from V and 8 bases from J, with 11 bases between. The CDR3 is 14 residues long. Germline lookup yields CDR1 SGHNT and CDR2 YYREEE (reference sequence). This chain's CDR3 is CASSLDRAREKLFF. The CDR3 DNA follows: TGTGCCAGCAGCTTGGACAGGGCGAGGGAAAAACTGTTTTTT. Looking up the rest from reference TRBV5-4 and TRBJ1-4 gives the full variable domain: ETGVTQSPTHLIKTRGQQVTLRCSSQSGHNTVSWYQQALGQGPQFIFQYYREEENGRGNFPPRFSGLQFPNYSSELNVNALELDDSALYLCASSLDRAREKLFFGSGTQLSVL.

The chain combines TRBV27 with TRBJ1-5, with D perhaps TRBD1 (5 bases). Trimming took off 5 bases at V and 5 bases at J, with 13 bases between the two ends. Germline-derived CDR1 and CDR2 are MNHEY and SMNVEV (reference sequence). This CDR3 is built from 14 residues. The CDR3 DNA reads as TGTGCCAGCAGTCCCGGGACTCCTGATCAGCCCCAGCATTTT. Translation: CASSPGTPDQPQHF.

CDR3 protein: CASSLSGYNEQFF. Written as DNA, the CDR3 is TGCGCCAGCAGCTTGAGCGGTTACAATGAGCAGTTCTTC. The chain couples TRBV5-1 to TRBJ2-1, with D perhaps TRBD2 (5 bases). The CDR3 has 13 amino acids. In germline, CDR1 is SGHRS, CDR2 YFSETQ. Trimming pared 1 base from V and 4 bases from J, leaving 6 bases between.

The J gene is TRBJ1-1, the V gene TRBV6-5; D is possibly TRBD1 (5 bases). Per germline, CDR1 MNHEY and CDR2 SVGAGI. The CDR3 has 15 amino acids. With 5 bases removed from V and 4 bases from J, the gap between germline ends came to 17 bases. DNA for the CDR3: TGTGCCAGCAGTACCACCCCTGTGGGGGGCACTGAAGCTTTCTTT. This gives the protein CASSTTPVGGTEAFF.

This clone occurred a few times. The chain combines TRBV6-6 with TRBJ1-4, with 9 nucleotides matching TRBD1. With V trimmed by 0 bases and J by 10 bases, 9 bases remained unmatched. The CDR3 contains 16 residues. Germline V gene sequence: CDR1 MNHNY, CDR2 SVGAGI (reference sequence). The CDR3 DNA is TGTGCCAGCAGTTACTCCGGCGACAGGGGGATGGGAAAACTGTTTTTT. It translates to CASSYSGDRGMGKLFF.

The rearrangement uses TRBV25-1 and TRBJ2-1; D is possibly TRBD2 (6 bases). Germline V gene lookup returns CDR1 MGHDK and CDR2 SYGVNS. Trimming stripped 2 bases from V and 4 bases from J, with 18 bases between. There are 17 residues in the CDR3. The CDR3 protein is CASSEGYQTSGYNEQFF. The CDR3 region has the DNA TGTGCCAGCAGTGAAGGTTATCAGACTAGTGGATACAATGAGCAGTTCTTC.